These T cell receptor beta chains were read from a single sample in a study of prognosis after radiotherapy for stage I lung cancer. MiXCR, applied by TCRdb to the multiplex PCR reads, yields one record per CDR3 protein. The repertoire includes 45,000 to 60,000 distinct CDR3 sequences, under 45% of them detected once, and approximately 8.3% sits in the top ten. The input for sequencing was PBMCs, taken before or after stereotactic body radiation therapy (not recorded which). Receptors originate from a donor over 45 with non-small cell lung cancer. The CDR3 runs from the conserved cysteine through the conserved F or W. The D gene is left open where the match is weak. Where a row states a size, it is once, few, many or the class of an expanded clone; other rows omit it.

CDR3aa	CDR3nt	len	v_gene	j_gene	d_gene	abundance
CASSMRTQNTEAFF	TGTGCCAGCAGCATGAGAACACAGAACACTGAAGCTTTCTTT	14	TRBV12-3/TRBV12-4	TRBJ1-1	-	many
CASSLRQNTNTGELFF	TGTGCCAGCAGCTTACGACAGAATACGAACACCGGGGAGCTGTTTTTT	16	TRBV7-2	TRBJ2-2	-	many
CAWSLTGNYGYTF	TGTGCCTGGAGTTTGACGGGGAACTATGGCTACACCTTC	13	TRBV30	TRBJ1-2	-	once
CASSQGMNNEQFF	TGTGCCAGCTCACAAGGGATGAACAATGAGCAGTTCTTC	13	TRBV18	TRBJ2-1	-	many
CASSLGIGVVGETQYF	TGCGCCAGCAGCTTGGGGATCGGGGTGGTTGGAGAGACCCAGTACTTC	16	TRBV5-1	TRBJ2-5	-	-
CASSLGGEETQYF	TGTGCCAGCAGCTTAGGAGGGGAAGAGACCCAGTACTTC	13	TRBV13	TRBJ2-5	-	many
CSVRISGTGELFF	TGCAGTGTTAGAATTTCGGGCACCGGGGAGCTGTTTTTT	13	TRBV20-1	TRBJ2-2	-	many
CASSLSTGIIPSNQPQHF	TGTGCCAGCAGCTTAAGCACAGGGATTATACCTAGCAATCAGCCCCAGCATTTT	18	TRBV7-3	TRBJ1-5	-	many
CASGLSGSSYEQYF	TGTGCCAGCGGGTTGAGCGGGAGCTCCTACGAGCAGTACTTC	14	TRBV6-2/TRBV6-3	TRBJ2-7	TRBD2	many
CASGNSVNTEAFF	TGCGCCAGCGGGAACAGTGTGAACACTGAAGCTTTCTTT	13	TRBV5-1	TRBJ1-1	-	many
CASSRGTTSKNTEAFF	TGTGCCAGCAGTCGGGGGACGACCTCTAAGAACACTGAAGCTTTCTTT	16	TRBV11-1	TRBJ1-1	-	many
CSVVLDGIKYGYTF	TGCAGCGTTGTATTGGACGGAATTAAATATGGCTACACCTTC	14	TRBV29-1	TRBJ1-2	-	-
CASSMTGCHYEQYF	TGTGCCAGCAGTATGACAGGGTGCCACTACGAGCAGTACTTC	14	TRBV5-8	TRBJ2-7	TRBD1	-
CASSLQGAGDEAFF	TGCGCCAGCAGCTTACAGGGGGCGGGAGATGAAGCTTTCTTT	14	TRBV5-1	TRBJ1-1	TRBD1	many
CASINRLYSPLHF	TGTGCCAGCATCAACCGACTATATTCACCCCTCCACTTT	13	TRBV6-1	TRBJ1-6	-	-
CASSLEPDTQYF	TGTGCCAGCAGCTTGGAGCCAGATACGCAGTATTTT	12	TRBV5-6	TRBJ2-3	-	many
CASSQDRSPHNEQFF	TGCGCCAGCAGCCAAGACAGGTCCCCTCACAATGAGCAGTTCTTC	15	TRBV4-3	TRBJ2-1	-	many
CASSSVGELFF	TGTGCCAGCAGTTCGGTCGGGGAGCTGTTTTTT	11	TRBV12-3/TRBV12-4	TRBJ2-2	-	many
CASSGPGELFF	TGTGCCAGCAGTGGTCCCGGGGAGCTGTTTTTT	11	TRBV2	TRBJ2-2	-	once
CASSEVVGSWSNQPQHF	TGTGCCAGCAGTGAAGTGGTTGGCAGTTGGAGCAATCAGCCCCAGCATTTT	17	TRBV6-1	TRBJ1-5	-	many
CSASDQGGAQETQYF	TGCAGTGCTAGTGACCAGGGGGGGGCACAAGAGACCCAGTACTTC	15	TRBV20-1	TRBJ2-5	-	many
CASSLEPNTGELFF	TGTGCCAGCAGCTTGGAACCCAACACCGGGGAGCTGTTTTTT	14	TRBV5-5	TRBJ2-2	-	many
CASSFSGVGTDQETQYF	TGCGCCAGCAGCTTTAGCGGGGTGGGGACGGACCAAGAGACTCAGTACTTC	17	TRBV5-1	TRBJ2-5	TRBD2	-
CASSPGTGGSYEQYF	TGCGCCAGCAGCCCCGGGACAGGGGGCTCCTACGAGCAGTACTTC	15	TRBV5-1	TRBJ2-7	TRBD1	many
CASSSGQTTGELFF	TGTGCCAGCAGTTCGGGACAGACCACCGGGGAGCTGTTTTTT	14	TRBV12-3/TRBV12-4	TRBJ2-2	TRBD1	few
CASSKGTGQGEKLFF	TGCGCCAGCAGCAAGGGGACAGGGCAGGGTGAAAAACTGTTTTTT	15	TRBV5-1	TRBJ1-4	TRBD1	-
CASSQGGTLEQYF	TGTGCCAGCAGCCAAGGAGGGACCCTCGAGCAGTACTTC	13	TRBV4-2	TRBJ2-7	-	many
CASSYSSHNYEQYF	TGTGCCAGCAGTTACTCGAGTCACAACTACGAGCAGTACTTC	14	TRBV6-5	TRBJ2-7	-	many
CASSPGGTEAFF	TGTGCCAGCAGTCCTGGGGGGACTGAAGCTTTCTTT	12	TRBV2	TRBJ1-1	-	many
CASSRPGLAGVAGELFF	TGTGCCAGCAGCCGCCCGGGACTAGCGGGAGTCGCCGGGGAGCTGTTTTTT	17	TRBV6-1	TRBJ2-2	TRBD2	many
CASSSRTGLEAFF	TGTGCCAGCAGTTCTCGGACAGGACTTGAAGCTTTCTTT	13	TRBV12-3/TRBV12-4	TRBJ1-1	TRBD1	many
CASSFNTGTGGGYTF	TGTGCCAGCAGCTTCAATACTGGGACAGGGGGTGGCTACACCTTC	15	TRBV11-2	TRBJ1-2	TRBD1	many
CASSLERVHTQYF	TGTGCCAGCTCACTAGAGCGGGTCCATACGCAGTATTTT	13	TRBV18	TRBJ2-3	-	many
CASSLDPPGLAGVDEQFF	TGCGCCAGCAGCTTGGACCCTCCGGGACTAGCGGGCGTTGATGAGCAGTTCTTC	18	TRBV5-1	TRBJ2-1	TRBD2	many
CASSPPGGADEQFF	TGTGCCAGTAGTCCACCCGGGGGGGCGGATGAGCAGTTCTTC	14	TRBV19	TRBJ2-1	TRBD2	many
CASSPSVGGRTGELFF	TGTGCCAGCTCACCCAGTGTCGGGGGAAGGACCGGGGAGCTGTTTTTT	16	TRBV18	TRBJ2-2	-	many
CSARVPALGREQFF	TGCAGTGCTAGAGTTCCCGCGTTAGGCAGGGAGCAGTTCTTC	14	TRBV20-1	TRBJ2-1	-	-
CASSQEGCRDGSPLYF	TGTGCCAGCAGCCAAGAGGGGTGCAGGGATGGGTCACCCCTCTACTTT	16	TRBV3-2	TRBJ1-6	-	-
CASSSGSEDTQYF	TGCGCCAGCAGCTCCGGATCCGAAGATACGCAGTATTTT	13	TRBV5-1	TRBJ2-3	-	many
CASSPTGTSGRSEQFF	TGTGCCAGCAGCCCCACCGGGACTAGCGGGAGAAGTGAGCAGTTCTTC	16	TRBV7-2	TRBJ2-1	TRBD2	many
CASRPPTSNQPQHF	TGTGCCAGCAGGCCCCCGACCAGCAATCAGCCCCAGCATTTT	14	TRBV6-2/TRBV6-3	TRBJ1-5	-	many
CASSFGAIQETQYF	TGTGCCAGCAGCTTCGGGGCAATACAAGAGACCCAGTACTTC	14	TRBV11-2	TRBJ2-5	-	many
CASMSGGGHNEQFF	TGTGCCAGCATGAGCGGAGGCGGTCACAATGAGCAGTTCTTC	14	TRBV5-4	TRBJ2-1	-	many
CASSRQVAETQYF	TGTGCCAGCAGTCGACAGGTGGCTGAGACCCAGTACTTC	13	TRBV28	TRBJ2-5	-	-
CSVGMSGGTYTQYF	TGCAGTGTTGGAATGTCGGGGGGCACATATACGCAGTATTTT	14	TRBV20-1	TRBJ2-3	-	-
CSAEDSADTDTQYF	TGCAGTGCGGAAGACTCGGCTGACACAGATACGCAGTATTTT	14	TRBV20-1	TRBJ2-3	-	many
CASRAPSGGYEQYF	TGTGCCAGCAGGGCCCCGAGCGGGGGCTACGAGCAGTACTTC	14	TRBV2	TRBJ2-7	TRBD2	many
CASRQVVSYNEQFF	TGTGCCAGCAGGCAGGTTGTCTCCTACAATGAGCAGTTCTTC	14	TRBV27	TRBJ2-1	-	many
CASSFGSRPTDTQYF	TGTGCCAGCAGCTTTGGATCGCGGCCCACAGATACGCAGTATTTT	15	TRBV5-4	TRBJ2-3	-	many
CASSTISKETQYF	TGTGCCAGCAGCACGATTTCCAAGGAGACCCAGTACTTC	13	TRBV7-2	TRBJ2-5	-	many
CAWSEGLAGGEETQYF	TGTGCCTGGAGTGAGGGACTAGCGGGAGGGGAGGAGACCCAGTACTTC	16	TRBV30	TRBJ2-5	TRBD2	many
CASSPLIVGTDTQYF	TGTGCCAGCAGCCCGTTAATCGTAGGCACAGATACGCAGTATTTT	15	TRBV7-9	TRBJ2-3	-	-
CASSLEFGDEQYF	TGCGCCAGCAGCTTGGAATTCGGGGACGAGCAGTACTTC	13	TRBV5-1	TRBJ2-7	-	many